This entry lists 9 T cell receptor beta chains sequenced from one sample in a study of blood T cell repertoires in COVID-19. Produced via immunoSEQ multiplex PCR; TCRdb's table is partial and in-frame only. This table has about 260,000 clones, about 87% appearing once. Sequencing was done on a sample of PBMCs or T cells enriched from blood (not recorded which). These receptors originate from a woman between 50 and 59 years old who had recovered from COVID-19.

The chain recombines TRBV19 with TRBJ1-6; the D is unclear. The V end was cut by 9 bases, the J end by 9 bases, with 15 bases between. CDR3 length: 13 residues. Germline CDR1 is LNHDA and CDR2 is SQIVND (reference sequence). The CDR3 sequence is CASRTSAGSPLHF. CDR3 bases: TGTGCCAGCAGGACTTCAGCGGGTTCACCCCTCCACTTT.

This chain links TRBV6-1 with TRBJ1-5, with a weak D call TRBD1 (6 bases). This CDR3 contains 17 residues. The V and J ends lost 4 bases and 0 bases respectively, with 16 bases between them. The germline V gene encodes CDR1 MNHNS and CDR2 SASEGT. The CDR3 region is CASSGGQSKYSNQPQHF. CDR3 sequence (DNA): TGTGCCAGCAGTGGCGGACAGTCCAAATATAGCAATCAGCCCCAGCATTTT.

For the CDR3, the DNA is TGTGCCAGCAGTATACAGGGGCAAGCTAACTATGGCTACACCTTC. This encodes CASSIQGQANYGYTF. J is TRBJ1-2 and V is TRBV28; 7 positions agree with TRBD1. Trimming removed 5 bases from V and 0 bases from J; junction bases left unmatched: 6. CDR1 is MDHEN and CDR2 is SYDVKM in the germline V gene. The length of the CDR3 is 15 residues.

This clone was recorded only once. The V call is TRBV7-9, the J call TRBJ2-5; D is unresolved. There are 15 residues in the CDR3. Trimming left V 1 base short and J 4 bases short, with 13 bases between. Looked up from germline, CDR1 is SEHNR and CDR2 is FQNEAQ (reference sequence). CDR3 loop: CASSLGTALIETQYF. As DNA, the CDR3 is TGTGCCAGCAGCTTAGGTACTGCGCTCATAGAGACCCAGTACTTC.

The chain joins TRBV10-2 to TRBJ1-6; 11 nucleotides match TRBD1. CDR3 length equals 16 residues. Germline assignment: CDR1 WSHSY and CDR2 SAAADI. Trimming at V came to 5 bases and at J to 8 bases, leaving 8 bases not matched to a gene. DNA for the CDR3: TGCGCCAGCAGTTCTCGGACAGGGGGCTTTGATTCACCCCTCCACTTT. Its translation: CASSSRTGGFDSPLHF.

This rearrangement joins TRBV5-1 to TRBJ1-1; perhaps TRBD1 as D (5 bases). Germline CDR1 reads SGHRS; CDR2 reads YFSETQ. The V end lost 0 bases, the J end lost 2 bases, and 8 bases lay between the germline ends. This CDR3 has 14 amino acids. CDR3: CASSLEGVNTEAFF. The CDR3 coding sequence is TGCGCCAGCAGCTTGGAAGGGGTTAACACTGAAGCTTTCTTT.

The CDR3 DNA follows: TGTGCCTGTATGGGACAGCCGAACACTGAAGCTTTCTTT. It translates to CACMGQPNTEAFF. The genes are TRBV30 and TRBJ1-1; 7 nucleotides match TRBD1. The length of the CDR3 is 13 residues. CDR1 and CDR2 from the germline V gene are GTSNPN and SVGIG (reference sequence). Trimming at V came to 6 bases and at J to 1 base, leaving 5 bases not matched to a gene.

CDR3 region: CASSSHLRDRVPSGANVLTF. The CDR3 DNA reads TGTGCCAGCAGTTCACACCTCCGGGACAGGGTTCCTTCTGGGGCCAACGTCCTGACTTTC. The gene calls are TRBV6-2 or TRBV6-3 and TRBJ2-6; 9 positions agree with TRBD1. Looked up from germline, CDR1 is MNHEY and CDR2 is SVGEGT. This CDR3 contains 20 residues. The V and J ends lost 4 bases and 1 base, in that order; junction bases with no gene match: 14.

This clone was seen just once. The chain uses TRBV4-3 and TRBJ2-3, with TRBD1 identical over 9 bases. With V trimmed by 2 bases and J by 3 bases, 6 bases remained unmatched. This CDR3 region has 16 residues. Per the germline V gene, CDR1 is LGHNA and CDR2 is YSLEER. In DNA form, the CDR3 reads TGCGCCAGCAGCCAATCAACAGGGGGCAGGACAGATACGCAGTATTTT. Translating it yields CASSQSTGGRTDTQYF.